The 28 T cell receptor beta chains reported below all come from one sample, sequenced in a study of CD8 T cells in Susac syndrome. Random-hexamer reverse transcription was applied to about 0.45 to 1 ug RNA. One entry per CDR3 protein, called by TCRdb with MiXCR from the immunoSEQ multiplex PCR reads. Here the sample spans tens of thousands of distinct CDR3 sequences, 95% being singletons. Source material: CD8+ T cells from PBMCs. The receptors shown here come from a human donor with Susac syndrome.

The rearrangement joins TRBV6-2 or TRBV6-3 to TRBJ2-3; D gene uncertain. The ends were cut back, 4 bases at V and 4 bases at J, with 9 bases in the middle. CDR3 length equals 13 residues. Germline CDR1 and CDR2: MNHEY and SVGEGT. The CDR3, as DNA: TGTGCCAGCAGTTCTCTCCTACCAGATACGCAGTATTTT. This gives the protein CASSSLLPDTQYF.

The genes are TRBV14 and TRBJ2-5; D uncertain. V was cut by 4 bases and J by 5 bases, with 17 bases left in between. The CDR3 covers 15 residues. CDR1 is SGHDN, CDR2 FVKESK, per germline. CDR3 region: CASSPPDPSGETQYF. The DNA for the CDR3 is TGTGCCAGCAGCCCCCCAGACCCCTCTGGGGAGACCCAGTACTTC.

The genes are TRBV2 and TRBJ2-5; TRBD2 aligns across 11 bases. The CDR3 has 16 residues. CDR1 and CDR2 (germline): SNHLY, FYNNEI. V lost 5 bases, J lost 3 bases, and 8 bases stayed unmatched. This CDR3 reads CASSRTSGLHKETQYF. CDR3 bases: TGTGCCAGCAGTCGGACTAGCGGGCTTCATAAAGAGACCCAGTACTTC.

The chain carries TRBV5-1 and TRBJ2-5, with D perhaps assigned TRBD1 or TRBD2 (5 bases each). CDR3 length: 16 residues. V was trimmed by 2 bases and J by 4 bases, leaving 18 bases between them. Germline assignment: CDR1 SGHRS and CDR2 YFSETQ. DNA for the CDR3: TGCGCCAGCAGCTTAAGCGGACCATGGGGACGAGAGACCCAGTACTTC. This sequence encodes CASSLSGPWGRETQYF. Filled out from reference TRBV5-1 and TRBJ2-5, the complete variable domain reads KAGVTQTPRYLIKTRGQQVTLSCSPISGHRSVSWYQQTPGQGLQFLFEYFSETQRNKGNFPGRFSGRQFSNSRSEMNVSTLELGDSALYLCASSLSGPWGRETQYFGPGTRLLVL.

This clonotype has only one observation. The chain carries TRBV9 and TRBJ1-2; D remains ambiguous. The CDR3 covers 13 residues. V was trimmed by 4 bases and J by 4 bases, leaving 11 bases between them. The germline gives CDR1 SGDLS, CDR2 YYNGEE. The CDR3 spells CASSPDASYGYTF. CDR3 coding DNA: TGTGCCAGCAGCCCAGATGCCTCCTATGGCTACACCTTC.

The chain combines TRBV7-9 with TRBJ2-1, with D tentatively TRBD1 (6 bases). In germline, CDR1 is SEHNR, CDR2 FQNEAQ (reference sequence). V lost 10 bases, J lost 11 bases, and 18 bases lay in between. There are 12 residues in the CDR3. The CDR3 bases are TGTGCCACCTTGGCCCGGGACACTAAGCAGTTCTTC. Protein sequence: CATLARDTKQFF. The whole variable domain, remainder taken from reference TRBV7-9 and TRBJ2-1, is DTGVSQNPRHKITKRGQNVTFRCDPISEHNRLYWYRQTLGQGPEFLTYFQNEAQLEKSRLLSDRFSAERPKGSFSTLEIQRTEQGDSAMYLCATLARDTKQFFGPGTRLTVL.

The chain couples TRBV6-2 or TRBV6-3 to TRBJ2-7; D tentatively reads TRBD1 or TRBD2 (6 bases each). The CDR3 covers 15 residues. CDR1 is MNHEY, CDR2 SVGEGT, per germline. V was trimmed by 2 bases and J by 9 bases, leaving 20 bases between them. Here the CDR3 reads CASSYAGRMDSPQYF. Written as DNA, the CDR3 is TGTGCCAGCAGTTACGCGGGGCGGATGGACAGCCCGCAGTACTTC.

Only one count was recorded for this clonotype. This chain connects TRBV12-3 or TRBV12-4 to TRBJ2-4; the match to TRBD2 covers 13 bases. J was trimmed by 7 bases and V by 2 bases; bases with no gene match: 5. The CDR3 has 16 amino acids. DNA of the CDR3: TGTGCCAGCAGTTTATCGACTAGCGGGAGGAGGAACATTCAGTACTTC. As protein: CASSLSTSGRRNIQYF.

The V gene is TRBV3-1, the J gene TRBJ2-7; D might be TRBD1 (6 bases). Germline CDR1 and CDR2: LGHDT and YNNKEL (reference sequence). The CDR3 length is 14 residues. Trimming took off 0 bases at V and 3 bases at J, with 9 bases between the two ends. As DNA, the CDR3 is TGTGCCAGCAGCCAAGATACGGGACACTACGAGCAGTACTTC. Amino acids: CASSQDTGHYEQYF.

This sequence joins TRBV4-3 and TRBJ2-5; 8 nucleotides agree with TRBD2. The CDR3 has 15 amino acids. With 3 bases clipped from V and 5 bases from J, the junction kept 8 bases outside the gene matches. Germline assignment: CDR1 LGHNA and CDR2 YSLEER. CDR3 protein: CASSHSRGGGETQYF. CDR3 in DNA: TGCGCCAGCAGCCATAGTCGGGGGGGAGGCGAGACCCAGTACTTC.

This chain connects TRBV29-1 to TRBJ2-1, with 12 bases lining up with TRBD2. Germline V lookup: CDR1 SQVTM, CDR2 ANQGSEA. The ends lost 5 bases at V and 6 bases at J; junction bases unmatched: 8. The CDR3 has 15 amino acids. As DNA, the CDR3 is TGCAGCGTTCTGAACCCTAGCGGGAGGGGCAATGAGCAGTTCTTC. Protein sequence: CSVLNPSGRGNEQFF.

The chain has TRBV9 and TRBJ2-7; D is uncertain. V lost 3 bases and J 0 bases, leaving 7 bases between the germline ends. Germline values: CDR1 SGDLS, CDR2 YYNGEE. The CDR3 is 13 amino acids. The CDR3 protein is CASSASSSYEQYF. CDR3 DNA: TGTGCCAGCAGCGCTTCTAGCTCCTACGAGCAGTACTTC. The whole variable domain, filled in from reference TRBV9 and TRBJ2-7, reads DSGVTQTPKHLITATGQRVTLRCSPRSGDLSVYWYQQSLDQGLQFLIQYYNGEERAKGNILERFSAQQFPDLHSELNLSSLELGDSALYFCASSASSSYEQYFGPGTRLTVT.

V gene TRBV14 combines with J gene TRBJ1-3; D uncertain. V was shortened by 4 bases and J by 8 bases, with 6 bases between the two germline ends. CDR1 and CDR2 (germline): SGHDN, FVKESK. The CDR3 is 11 residues long. CDR3 loop: CASSREDTIYF. CDR3 DNA sequence: TGTGCCAGCAGCCGGGAGGACACCATATATTTT. Full variable domain (outside the CDR3, taken from reference TRBV14 and TRBJ1-3): EAGVTQFPSHSVIEKGQTVTLRCDPISGHDNLYWYRRVMGKEIKFLLHFVKESKQDESGMPNNRFLAERTGGTYSTLKVQPAELEDSGVYFCASSREDTIYFGEGSWLTVV.

The chain employs TRBV7-9 and TRBJ2-1, with 10 bases matching TRBD1. CDR1 is SEHNR, CDR2 FQNEAQ, per germline (reference sequence). Losses at the gene ends were 1 base for V and 6 bases for J; bases not matched to a gene: 3. The CDR3 sequence is 15 residues long. CDR3 protein: CASSLVGQGINEQFF. CDR3 DNA: TGTGCCAGCAGCTTAGTGGGACAGGGGATCAATGAGCAGTTCTTC.

The CDR3 loop is CSVEVGTSGRPSTDTQYF. CDR3 nucleotide sequence: TGCAGCGTTGAAGTTGGGACTAGCGGGAGGCCTAGCACAGATACGCAGTATTTT. The chain has TRBV29-1 and TRBJ2-3; 15 bases fit TRBD2. V lost 1 base and J lost 0; bases outside the gene matches: 5. Germline lookup yields CDR1 SQVTM and CDR2 ANQGSEA. The CDR3 loop spans 18 amino acids.

V usage is TRBV5-1 and J usage is TRBJ2-7, with 9 bases that match TRBD1. The CDR3 has 15 amino acids. Germline-derived CDR1 and CDR2 are SGHRS and YFSETQ. After removal of 0 bases from V and 5 bases from J, the junction contained 6 bases not matched to a gene. This CDR3 is CASSLEDRGVHEQYF. The CDR3 DNA is TGCGCCAGCAGCTTGGAGGACAGGGGAGTTCACGAGCAGTACTTC.

The V gene is TRBV20-1, the J gene TRBJ2-1; no firm D call. Trimming cost V 1 base and J 3 bases, with 7 bases left between them. The germline gives CDR1 DFQATT, CDR2 SNEGSKA (reference sequence). This CDR3 has 13 amino acids. The CDR3 sequence: CSARVANYNEQFF. The CDR3 DNA reads TGCAGTGCTAGAGTGGCTAACTACAATGAGCAGTTCTTC.

This rearrangement joins TRBV20-1 to TRBJ2-5; 8 bases are shared with TRBD2. The CDR3 covers 16 residues. Germline V gene lookup returns CDR1 DFQATT and CDR2 SNEGSKA (reference sequence). With V trimmed by 0 bases and J by 5 bases, 11 bases remained unmatched. CDR3 amino acids: CSARDLPAGDSETQYF. DNA for the CDR3: TGCAGTGCTAGAGATTTGCCAGCGGGGGATTCGGAGACCCAGTACTTC.

This chain joins TRBV4-2 and TRBJ2-1; perhaps TRBD2 as D (5 bases). Between the trimmed V and J ends, which lost 4 bases and 7 bases, there was a span of 14 bases. Germline V lookup: CDR1 LGHNA, CDR2 YNFKEQ. This CDR3 contains 14 residues. The CDR3 sequence: CASSPPGNRNEQFF. CDR3 DNA: TGTGCCAGCAGCCCTCCGGGGAATCGTAATGAGCAGTTCTTC.

The chain carries TRBV29-1 and TRBJ2-1; D possibly uses TRBD1 or TRBD2 (6 bases each). The CDR3 sequence is 18 residues long. V was cut by 8 bases and J by 5 bases, with 31 bases left in between. The V gene's germline CDR1 is SQVTM and CDR2 ANQGSEA. CDR3 amino acids: CSLKMGAGPNEGDNEQFF. The CDR3 nucleotides are TGCAGCCTGAAGATGGGGGCGGGACCGAACGAAGGCGACAATGAGCAGTTCTTC.

The chain joins TRBV20-1 to TRBJ2-7; D is undetermined. Trimming removed 5 bases from V and 4 bases from J, with 9 bases in between. CDR1 and CDR2 from the germline V gene are DFQATT and SNEGSKA (reference sequence). The CDR3 is made up of 11 amino acids. CDR3: CSADLNYEQYF. The DNA of the CDR3 is TGCAGTGCTGACCTTAATTACGAGCAGTACTTC.

The V gene is TRBV7-9, the J gene TRBJ2-7, with a possible D match to TRBD2 (6 bases). Germline CDR1 and CDR2: SEHNR and FQNEAQ (reference sequence). The CDR3 is made up of 12 amino acids. V shed 5 bases and J shed 6 bases, with 11 bases lying between them. The chain's CDR3 is CASSTGLPEQYF. The DNA for the CDR3 is TGTGCCAGCAGCACGGGACTTCCCGAGCAGTACTTC.

The chain has TRBV6-5 and TRBJ2-1, with D possibly TRBD2 on 5 matching bases. The CDR3 is 13 residues long. Germline V CDR1 and CDR2: MNHEY, SVGAGI. Trimming stripped 8 bases from V and 0 bases from J, with 8 bases between. CDR3 coding DNA: TGTGCCAGCGGGAGTAGCTCCTACAATGAGCAGTTCTTC. Protein: CASGSSSYNEQFF.

The J gene is TRBJ1-1, the V gene TRBV20-1; D not certain. The V and J ends lost 3 bases and 5 bases respectively, with 7 bases between them. Per germline, CDR1 DFQATT and CDR2 SNEGSKA (reference sequence). The CDR3 length is 11 residues. The CDR3 protein is CSARPGTEAFF. The DNA for the CDR3 is TGCAGTGCTAGGCCGGGGACTGAAGCTTTCTTT.

The CDR3 coding sequence is TGTGCCAGCAGCCACGAGTCCAGCCCTAAAGCTTTCTTT. Translating it yields CASSHESSPKAFF. This chain links TRBV13 with TRBJ1-1; D uncertain. V was pared by 5 bases and J by 9 bases, with 16 bases between. From germline, CDR1 is PRHDT and CDR2 FYEKMQ (reference sequence). This CDR3 is 13 amino acids long. Using reference TRBV13 and TRBJ1-1 for the parts outside the CDR3, the full variable domain is AAGVIQSPRHLIKEKRETATLKCYPIPRHDTVYWYQQGPGQDPQFLISFYEKMQSDKGSIPDRFSAQQFSDYHSELNMSSLELGDSALYFCASSHESSPKAFFGQGTRLTVV.

This chain connects TRBV20-1 to TRBJ2-5; possible D gene TRBD2, 5 bases. CDR1 is DFQATT and CDR2 is SNEGSKA in the germline V gene (reference sequence). V gave up 3 bases and J gave up 5 bases, with 16 bases separating them. The CDR3 totals 14 residues. The CDR3 reads CSASGLAGGETQYF. CDR3 nucleotides: TGCAGTGCTAGTGGGCTTGCGGGCGGGGAGACCCAGTACTTC.

The rearrangement links TRBV29-1 to TRBJ1-1, with D uncertain. This CDR3 spans 12 amino acids. Trimming pared 1 base from V and 1 base from J, leaving 4 bases between. Germline V gene data show CDR1 as SQVTM and CDR2 as ANQGSEA. The CDR3 reads CSVEGANTEAFF. In DNA, the CDR3 is TGCAGCGTTGAAGGGGCGAACACTGAAGCTTTCTTT.

The gene calls are TRBV20-1 and TRBJ2-1; TRBD2 matches at 10 bases. The CDR3 sequence is 15 residues long. CDR1 and CDR2 (germline): DFQATT, SNEGSKA (reference sequence). Trimming at V came to 2 bases and at J to 3 bases, leaving 4 bases not matched to a gene. CDR3 in DNA: TGCAGTGCTAGACAAGGACTAGCGGTCTACAATGAGCAGTTCTTC. This gives the protein CSARQGLAVYNEQFF.